These 18 T cell receptor beta chains share one sample of origin, sequenced in a study of blood T cell repertoires in COVID-19. Produced via immunoSEQ multiplex PCR; TCRdb's table is partial and in-frame only. The sample includes approximately 160,000 clones, approximately 85% of them seen just once. Material: peripheral blood. The receptors here all came from a man in his forties who had recovered from COVID-19.

The gene calls are TRBV7-9 and TRBJ1-1; 8 bases are shared with TRBD1. The V segment lost 3 bases and the J segment 0 bases; nucleotides outside the gene matches: 6. The CDR3 runs to 16 residues. CDR1 is SEHNR, CDR2 FQNEAQ, per germline (reference sequence). The CDR3 nucleotides are TGTGCCAGCAGCTTCATTCGACAGGGGATGAACACTGAAGCTTTCTTT. Its protein is CASSFIRQGMNTEAFF.

The rearrangement joins TRBV5-4 to TRBJ2-7; TRBD1 is a possible D gene (6 bases). Deletions cut 0 bases from V and 7 bases from J, with 14 bases between. The germline V gene encodes CDR1 SGHNT and CDR2 YYREEE (reference sequence). The CDR3 has 14 residues. In DNA, the CDR3 is TGTGCCAGCAGCTTGGGACAGGTACCTTGGGAGCAGTACTTC. It specifies CASSLGQVPWEQYF.

The chain is built from TRBV5-5 and TRBJ1-1, with D perhaps TRBD1 (6 bases). The germline V gene encodes CDR1 SGHKS and CDR2 YYEKEE (reference sequence). The CDR3 has 15 residues. The V and J ends lost 4 bases and 1 base respectively, with 14 bases between them. The CDR3 protein is CASSPTGQRNTEAFF. CDR3 in DNA: TGTGCCAGCAGCCCTACTGGACAGAGGAACACTGAAGCTTTCTTT. Using reference TRBV5-5 and TRBJ1-1 for the parts outside the CDR3, the full variable domain is DAGVTQSPTHLIKTRGQQVTLRCSPISGHKSVSWYQQVLGQGPQFIFQYYEKEERGRGNFPDRFSARQFPNYSSELNVNALLLGDSALYLCASSPTGQRNTEAFFGQGTRLTVV.

This rearrangement joins TRBV5-4 to TRBJ1-2, with D hard to call. The CDR3 has 15 residues. V was trimmed by 2 bases and J by 4 bases, leaving 15 bases between them. Germline CDR1 reads SGHNT; CDR2 reads YYREEE (reference sequence). The CDR3 DNA reads as TGTGCCAGCAGCTTTAGCCAGCTGGGTGGCTATGGCTACACCTTC. Amino acids: CASSFSQLGGYGYTF.

This clone rates as large. The rearrangement joins TRBV6-1 to TRBJ2-5; D ambiguous. From germline, CDR1 is MNHNS and CDR2 SASEGT. Trimming shortened V by 3 bases and J by 2 bases, and 7 bases separated the two germline ends. The CDR3 contains 13 residues. CDR3 residues: CASSDAEQETQYF. DNA for the CDR3: TGTGCCAGCAGTGACGCGGAGCAAGAGACCCAGTACTTC.

The V call is TRBV5-5, the J call TRBJ2-7; 7 positions match TRBD1. CDR3 size: 15 residues. Germline CDR1 is SGHKS and CDR2 is YYEKEE (reference sequence). Trimming cost V 0 bases and J 0 bases; bases outside gene matches: 3. This chain's CDR3 is CASSLATGISYEQYF. CDR3 nucleotide sequence: TGTGCCAGCAGCTTGGCGACAGGGATCTCCTACGAGCAGTACTTC.

This clone has more than one count but fewer than ten. The chain couples TRBV7-8 to TRBJ1-1, with 7 bases identical to TRBD1. Germline V lookup: CDR1 SGHVS, CDR2 FQNEAQ. The length of the CDR3 is 14 residues. V trimming: 5 bases; J trimming: 1 base; junction bases outside the gene matches: 4. The CDR3 sequence is CASSRGTANTEAFF. Here the CDR3 DNA reads TGTGCCAGCAGCCGCGGGACAGCGAACACTGAAGCTTTCTTT.

The V call is TRBV3-1 (or the pseudogene TRBV3-2), the J call TRBJ2-6, with D tentatively TRBD2 (5 bases). The CDR3 totals 14 residues. Germline V gene lookup returns CDR1 LGHDT and CDR2 YNNKEL (reference sequence). V gave up 4 bases and J gave up 1 base, with 5 bases separating them. The CDR3 loop reads CASSLASGANVLTF. CDR3 nucleotide sequence: TGTGCCAGCAGCCTAGCGTCTGGGGCCAACGTCCTGACTTTC.

This clone is a singleton in its sample. The CDR3 coding sequence is TGTGCCAGCAGCACAAGCGGCCTAGCGGGAGTCAGCACAGATACGCAGTATTTT. Its protein is CASSTSGLAGVSTDTQYF. The chain combines TRBV9 with TRBJ2-3; 10 nucleotides align to TRBD2. Germline trimming cut 4 bases from V and 0 bases from J; bases unmatched to any gene: 11. The CDR3 extends over 18 amino acids. The germline gives CDR1 SGDLS, CDR2 YYNGEE.

The rearrangement joins TRBV5-1 to TRBJ2-3, with 7 positions matching TRBD2. The CDR3 totals 11 residues. The V gene's germline CDR1 is SGHRS and CDR2 YFSETQ. The ends lost 0 bases at V and 11 bases at J; junction bases unmatched: 0. Here the CDR3 DNA reads TGCGCCAGCAGCTTGGGCGGGGGGCAGTATTTT. It is translated as CASSLGGGQYF.

The chain carries TRBV5-3 and TRBJ1-5; 7 bases are shared with TRBD1. TRBV5-3 is an ORF, with its function uncertain. V shed 1 base, J shed 4 bases, and the junction held 14 bases outside the gene matches. This CDR3 is built from 18 residues. CDR3 amino acids: CARSLTRQGDGRNQPQHF. CDR3 in DNA: TGTGCCAGAAGCTTGACCCGACAGGGCGACGGTAGGAATCAGCCCCAGCATTTT.

The chain has TRBV3-1 (or the pseudogene TRBV3-2) and TRBJ2-3; D is possibly TRBD2 (6 bases). Germline V gene sequence: CDR1 LGHDT, CDR2 YNNKEL (reference sequence). The CDR3 is made up of 14 amino acids. With 4 bases removed from V and 5 bases from J, the gap between germline ends came to 13 bases. The CDR3 nucleotides are TGTGCCAGCAGCCCCCGGGGGTCTCTAGATACGCAGTATTTT. Amino acids: CASSPRGSLDTQYF.

DNA of the CDR3: TGTGCCAGCAGCTCACTCGGCCCCTTAGCGGCCTACGAGCAGTACTTC. It is translated as CASSSLGPLAAYEQYF. The genes are TRBV7-9 and TRBJ2-7; maybe TRBD2 (6 bases). The germline V gene has CDR1 SEHNR and CDR2 FQNEAQ (reference sequence). Trimming pared 4 bases from V and 2 bases from J, leaving 18 bases between. The CDR3 loop spans 16 amino acids. Supplemented by reference TRBV7-9 and TRBJ2-7, the full variable domain reads DTGVSQNPRHKITKRGQNVTFRCDPISEHNRLYWYRQTLGQGPEFLTYFQNEAQLEKSRLLSDRFSAERPKGSFSTLEIQRTEQGDSAMYLCASSSLGPLAAYEQYFGPGTRLTVT.

The gene calls are TRBV28 and TRBJ2-7, with 7 bases lining up with TRBD1. The germline CDR1 and CDR2 sequences are MDHEN and SYDVKM. The CDR3 is 15 residues long. J lost 2 bases, V lost 5 bases, and 9 bases had no gene match. The CDR3 here is CASSTSGTATYEQYF. CDR3 in DNA: TGTGCCAGCAGTACTTCCGGGACAGCTACCTACGAGCAGTACTTC.

The chain links TRBV10-3 to TRBJ2-3; D is unresolved. Trimming removed 3 bases at V and 4 bases at J, with 5 bases between. This CDR3 region has 12 residues. Germline loops: CDR1 ENHRY, CDR2 SYGVKD. The CDR3 nucleotides are TGTGCCATCAGTGATATAGCAGATACGCAGTATTTT. Its translation is CAISDIADTQYF.

A word on this clone: The sample has other DNA sequences that encode this CDR3 too. The chain joins TRBV19 to TRBJ1-2, with TRBD1 matching over 8 bases. V dropped 6 bases and J dropped 7; count of bases not matched to a gene: 10. The CDR3 contains 14 residues. Germline CDR1 LNHDA, CDR2 SQIVND (reference sequence). The CDR3 loop is CASSPGTGGSGYTF. The CDR3 DNA follows: TGTGCCAGTAGCCCAGGGACAGGCGGAAGTGGCTACACCTTC.

This chain joins TRBV5-4 and TRBJ2-2; D gene uncertain. This CDR3 contains 16 residues. Germline V gene lookup returns CDR1 SGHNT and CDR2 YYREEE (reference sequence). The V and J ends lost 0 bases and 2 bases respectively, with 11 bases between them. The CDR3 loop reads CASSLGSTPNTGELFF. DNA of the CDR3: TGTGCCAGCAGCTTGGGTTCGACTCCCAACACCGGGGAGCTGTTTTTT. Full variable domain (rest looked up from reference TRBV5-4 and TRBJ2-2): ETGVTQSPTHLIKTRGQQVTLRCSSQSGHNTVSWYQQALGQGPQFIFQYYREEENGRGNFPPRFSGLQFPNYSSELNVNALELDDSALYLCASSLGSTPNTGELFFGEGSRLTVL.

The chain carries TRBV27 and TRBJ1-5; D call uncertain. Germline CDR1 reads MNHEY; CDR2 reads SMNVEV (reference sequence). V lost 4 bases and J lost 0, with 28 bases in between. The CDR3 sequence is 21 residues long. For the CDR3, the DNA is TGTGCCAGCAGTTCCTACGGTGGGGAGGCACGCAGGCTTTATAGCAATCAGCCCCAGCATTTT. Its protein is CASSSYGGEARRLYSNQPQHF.